The 2 T cell receptor beta chains below come from one sample, sequenced in a study of blood T cell repertoires in COVID-19. Libraries were prepared by immunoSEQ multiplex PCR; TCRdb keeps only in-frame clonotypes and omits some of them. The sample includes some 50,000 clones, 65% to 90% of them seen just once. The sequenced sample was peripheral blood. The receptors derive from a man in his forties with acute or convalescent COVID-19.

V is TRBV4-1 and J is TRBJ1-1, with 8 positions matching TRBD1. The CDR3 totals 17 residues. CDR1 and CDR2 from the germline V gene are MGHRA and YSYEKL. V gave up 3 bases and J gave up 7 bases; unmatched junction bases: 16. CDR3: CASSHGRGDRRAIEAFF. CDR3 DNA sequence: TGCGCCAGCAGCCATGGTAGGGGGGACAGGCGAGCCATTGAAGCTTTCTTT.

The V call is TRBV30, the J call TRBJ2-1; perhaps TRBD1 as D (6 bases). Germline CDR1 and CDR2: GTSNPN and SVGIG (reference sequence). Trimming cost V 3 bases and J 0 bases, with 9 bases left between them. This CDR3 has 14 residues. CDR3 coding DNA: TGTGCCTGGAGGAGACAGGTCTCCTACAATGAGCAGTTCTTC. The encoded protein is CAWRRQVSYNEQFF.